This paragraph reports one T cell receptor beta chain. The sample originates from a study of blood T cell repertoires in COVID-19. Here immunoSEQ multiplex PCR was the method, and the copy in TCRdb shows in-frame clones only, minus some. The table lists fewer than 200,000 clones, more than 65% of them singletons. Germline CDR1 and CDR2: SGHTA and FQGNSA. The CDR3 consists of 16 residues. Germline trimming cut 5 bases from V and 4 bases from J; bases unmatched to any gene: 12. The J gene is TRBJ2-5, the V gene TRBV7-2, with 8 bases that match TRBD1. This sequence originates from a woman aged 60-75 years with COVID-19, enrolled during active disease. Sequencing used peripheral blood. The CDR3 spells CASSPRPGQVGETQYF. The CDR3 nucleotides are TGTGCCAGCAGCCCTCGTCCGGGACAGGTAGGAGAGACCCAGTACTTC.